This passage covers 22 T cell receptor beta chains from one sample sequenced in a study of shared clonotypes between healthy human individuals. Positively selected for CCR7, the CD45RO-negative cells used as naive CD8 cells excluded terminally differentiated effector memory CD45RA+ cells. The data were produced by immunoSEQ multiplex PCR, yet TCRdb's version contains in-frame clones alone and is incomplete. The sample shows 1.5 million to 2.5 million clones, just under 95% of them seen only once. Sequencing was carried out using naive CD8+ T cells sorted from blood. The receptors here all came from a man between 18 and 35 years old in good health.

This chain connects TRBV7-9 to TRBJ2-2, with D possibly TRBD2 on 5 matching bases. The CDR3 spans 15 residues. Germline lookup yields CDR1 SEHNR and CDR2 FQNEAQ (reference sequence). V lost 1 base, J lost 7 bases, and 13 bases lay in between. DNA of the CDR3: TGTGCCAGCAGCTTAGACGGGAATTCGGACGGGGAGCTGTTTTTT. This codes for CASSLDGNSDGELFF.

This clone was seen only a few times. The V call is TRBV7-6, the J call TRBJ1-2; weak D call: TRBD1 (5 bases). This CDR3 contains 15 residues. Trimming pared 5 bases from V and 8 bases from J, leaving 21 bases between. CDR1 is SGHVS and CDR2 is FNYEAQ in the germline V gene. The CDR3: CASSPSTGGEGGYTF. The DNA of the CDR3 is TGTGCCAGCAGCCCTTCGACTGGGGGGGAGGGCGGCTACACCTTC.

The genes are TRBV2 and TRBJ1-5; a possible D gene is TRBD1 (6 bases). Trimming removed 2 bases from V and 4 bases from J, with 12 bases in between. The germline V gene encodes CDR1 SNHLY and CDR2 FYNNEI. This CDR3 spans 15 amino acids. CDR3: CASSESQGINQPQHF. CDR3 sequence (DNA): TGTGCCAGCAGTGAAAGTCAGGGGATAAATCAGCCCCAGCATTTT.

This clone was counted a single time. The rearrangement joins TRBV12-2 to TRBJ2-7; the listed D gene, TRBD2, was not tested against the DNA. TRBV12-2 is described as a pseudogene. The CDR3 spans 14 residues. CDR3 bases: TGTGCAAGTCGCTTAGTTTTCGGCTCCTACGAGCAGTACTTC. Translation gives CASRLVFGSYEQYF.

This clone was counted a single time. This rearrangement joins TRBV29-1 to TRBJ1-2; TRBD1 matches 7 bases. The CDR3 has 13 residues. Germline CDR1 and CDR2: SQVTM and ANQGSEA. V was pared by 2 bases and J by 1 base, with 1 base of the junction left unmatched. CDR3 in amino acids: CSVENRGNYGYTF. In nucleotides, the CDR3 is TGCAGCGTTGAAAACAGGGGTAACTATGGCTACACCTTC.

In the case of this clone: Other DNA sequences in the same sample also yield this CDR3. The chain employs TRBV28 and TRBJ2-1, with 8 positions matching TRBD2. This CDR3 is built from 13 residues. Unmatched junction bases numbered 1, after V lost 3 bases and J lost 6 bases. Germline-derived CDR1 and CDR2 are MDHEN and SYDVKM. The CDR3 region is CASSLRGVNEQFF. In DNA, the CDR3 is TGTGCCAGCAGTTTGCGGGGGGTCAATGAGCAGTTCTTC.

This rearrangement joins TRBV27 to TRBJ1-3, with D unclear. This CDR3 has 14 amino acids. CDR1 is MNHEY, CDR2 SMNVEV, per germline (reference sequence). The V and J ends lost 5 bases and 0 bases respectively, with 8 bases between them. CDR3 region: CASSPRVSGNTIYF. The CDR3 DNA is TGTGCCAGCAGTCCAAGGGTCTCTGGAAACACCATATATTTT.

V is TRBV9 and J is TRBJ2-2, with TRBD1 matching 8 bases. CDR1 and CDR2 (germline): SGDLS, YYNGEE. The CDR3 loop spans 17 amino acids. After removal of 3 bases from V and 1 base from J, the junction contained 8 bases not matched to a gene. The CDR3, as DNA: TGTGCCAGCAGCGACGACCCGGGACAGGTGAACACCGGGGAGCTGTTTTTT. This encodes CASSDDPGQVNTGELFF.

J is TRBJ2-1 and V is TRBV27; D not resolved. The CDR3 sequence is 15 residues long. V was clipped by 3 bases and J by 6 bases, with 15 bases between them. Germline V gene data show CDR1 as MNHEY and CDR2 as SMNVEV (reference sequence). The CDR3 nucleotides are TGTGCCAGCAGTTTCTCCCGGGTAATCCCCAATGAGCAGTTCTTC. Amino acid sequence: CASSFSRVIPNEQFF.

V and J are TRBV25-1 and TRBJ1-4, with D perhaps TRBD1 (6 bases). Trimming removed 11 bases at V and 5 bases at J, with 24 bases between. The CDR3 sequence is 16 residues long. Germline-derived CDR1 and CDR2 are MGHDK and SYGVNS. CDR3 DNA: TGTGCCGTGGCGGGGGGCAAGAGTATAGCCAATGAAAAACTGTTTTTT. This translates into CAVAGGKSIANEKLFF.

The gene calls are TRBV18 and TRBJ2-1; TRBD2 aligns across 10 bases. The V and J ends lost 4 bases and 0 bases, in that order; junction bases with no gene match: 9. CDR3 length equals 18 residues. The germline V gene has CDR1 KGHSH and CDR2 LQKENI. This CDR3 is CASSLVAGGPSSYNEQFF. As DNA, the CDR3 is TGTGCCAGCTCACTCGTAGCGGGAGGACCTAGCTCCTACAATGAGCAGTTCTTC. Combining the CDR3 with reference TRBV18 and TRBJ2-1 gives the whole variable domain NAGVMQNPRHLVRRRGQEARLRCSPMKGHSHVYWYRQLPEEGLKFMVYLQKENIIDESGMPKERFSAEFPKEGPSILRIQQVVRGDSAAYFCASSLVAGGPSSYNEQFFGPGTRLTVL.

CDR3 nucleotides: TGTGCCAGCAGCTTAAGCGGCACTGAAGCTTTCTTT. Protein product: CASSLSGTEAFF. V gene TRBV11-2 combines with J gene TRBJ1-1, with unresolved D. This CDR3 comprises 12 residues. V gave up 2 bases and J gave up 4 bases, with 5 bases separating them. Germline CDR1 SGHAT, CDR2 FQNNGV.

The rearrangement links TRBV4-2 to TRBJ2-7; 10 positions agree with TRBD2. Germline V lookup: CDR1 LGHNA, CDR2 YNFKEQ. V lost 3 bases to trimming and J lost 3 bases; unmatched junction nucleotides: 8. This CDR3 region has 16 residues. The CDR3 nucleotides read TGTGCCAGCAGCCAGGATCTAGCGGGGGAACTCTACGAGCAGTACTTC. It codes for CASSQDLAGELYEQYF.

The rearrangement links TRBV13 to TRBJ1-1; D is perhaps TRBD1 (5 bases). This CDR3 has 14 amino acids. Trimming cost V 0 bases and J 4 bases, with 9 bases left between them. Germline lookup yields CDR1 PRHDT and CDR2 FYEKMQ (reference sequence). CDR3 sequence: CASSLGQGPTEAFF. CDR3 coding DNA: TGTGCCAGCAGCTTAGGTCAGGGCCCCACTGAAGCTTTCTTT.

This clone was counted once. The rearrangement joins TRBV30 to TRBJ2-3; D ambiguous. CDR1 is GTSNPN and CDR2 is SVGIG in the germline V gene (reference sequence). Trimming pared 7 bases from V and 8 bases from J, leaving 10 bases between. CDR3 length: 10 amino acids. As DNA, the CDR3 is TGTGCCTCAGACATTGGTACGCAGTATTTT. This encodes CASDIGTQYF.

V gene TRBV13 combines with J gene TRBJ2-1; unclear D gene. The CDR3 is made up of 15 amino acids. Trimming left V 5 bases short and J 8 bases short, with 19 bases between. Germline-derived CDR1 and CDR2 are PRHDT and FYEKMQ (reference sequence). For the CDR3, the DNA is TGTGCCAGCAGCCCCGTCCTTAGTGGTGTGGATGAGCAGTTCTTC. Translating gives CASSPVLSGVDEQFF.

The chain links TRBV4-3 to TRBJ2-1; 13 bases map to TRBD2. Germline loops: CDR1 LGHNA, CDR2 YSLEER. Unmatched junction bases numbered 9, after V lost 4 bases and J lost 0 bases. This CDR3 region has 19 residues. The CDR3, as DNA: TGCGCCAGCAGCCTCACTAGCGGGAGGGCCCTGAGCTCCTACAATGAGCAGTTCTTC. As protein: CASSLTSGRALSSYNEQFF.

The chain carries TRBV6-4 and TRBJ2-1; 8 bases match TRBD2. Germline V CDR1 and CDR2: MRHNA, SNTAGT. The ends lost 5 bases at V and 1 base at J; junction bases unmatched: 7. This CDR3 comprises 16 residues. The CDR3: CASSPSGGGSYNEQFF. DNA of the CDR3: TGTGCCAGCAGTCCCAGCGGGGGCGGGTCCTACAATGAGCAGTTCTTC.

The J gene is TRBJ1-4, the V gene TRBV5-5; perhaps TRBD1 as D (6 bases). Germline CDR1 and CDR2: SGHKS and YYEKEE (reference sequence). V dropped 0 bases and J dropped 3 bases, with 24 bases sitting between them. The CDR3 is 20 amino acids. The CDR3 spells CASSLGGGQGWTRANEKLFF. In DNA, the CDR3 is TGTGCCAGCAGCTTGGGTGGGGGCCAGGGATGGACGAGGGCTAATGAAAAACTGTTTTTT.

The chain couples TRBV19 to TRBJ1-1; the D gene is possibly TRBD1 (5 bases). There are 15 residues in the CDR3. In germline, CDR1 is LNHDA, CDR2 SQIVND (reference sequence). Trimming took off 1 base at V and 5 bases at J, with 14 bases between the two ends. The DNA for the CDR3 is TGTGCCAGTAGTATAGGTGTTCGGGGGGATACTGAAGCTTTCTTT. Translated, it gives CASSIGVRGDTEAFF.

V and J are TRBV2 and TRBJ1-5; a weak D match, TRBD1 (6 bases). From germline, CDR1 is SNHLY and CDR2 FYNNEI. V gave up 8 bases and J gave up 1 base, with 18 bases separating them. The CDR3 runs 16 residues. CDR3 region: CASASGGRLSNQPQHF. CDR3 DNA sequence: TGTGCCAGCGCCTCGGGGGGGCGGCTGAGCAATCAGCCCCAGCATTTT.

The V call is TRBV6-5, the J call TRBJ1-1; D unresolved. Between the trimmed V and J ends, which lost 2 bases and 8 bases, there was a span of 12 bases. This CDR3 spans 13 amino acids. Germline V lookup: CDR1 MNHEY, CDR2 SVGAGI. CDR3 protein: CASSYGGPGEAFF. CDR3 coding DNA: TGTGCCAGCAGTTACGGAGGGCCGGGAGAAGCTTTCTTT.